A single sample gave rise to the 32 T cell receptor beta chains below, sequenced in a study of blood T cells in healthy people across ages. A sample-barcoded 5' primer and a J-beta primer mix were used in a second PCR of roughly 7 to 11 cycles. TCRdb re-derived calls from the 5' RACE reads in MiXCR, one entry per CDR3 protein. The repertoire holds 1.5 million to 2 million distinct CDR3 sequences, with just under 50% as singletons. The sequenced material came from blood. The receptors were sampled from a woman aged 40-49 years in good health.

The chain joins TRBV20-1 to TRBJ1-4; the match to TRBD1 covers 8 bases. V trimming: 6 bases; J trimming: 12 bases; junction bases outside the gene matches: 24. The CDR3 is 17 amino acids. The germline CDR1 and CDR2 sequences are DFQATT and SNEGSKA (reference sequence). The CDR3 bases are TGCAGTGCCTCTAACCGTGAGGGTCAGGACAGGGTGGAAGAACTGTTTTTT. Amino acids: CSASNREGQDRVEELFF.

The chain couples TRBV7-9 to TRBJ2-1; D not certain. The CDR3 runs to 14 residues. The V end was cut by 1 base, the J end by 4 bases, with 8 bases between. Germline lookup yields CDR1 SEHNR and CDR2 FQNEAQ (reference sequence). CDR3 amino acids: CASSLVLDYNEQFF. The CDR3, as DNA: TGTGCCAGCAGCTTAGTCTTGGATTACAATGAGCAGTTCTTC.

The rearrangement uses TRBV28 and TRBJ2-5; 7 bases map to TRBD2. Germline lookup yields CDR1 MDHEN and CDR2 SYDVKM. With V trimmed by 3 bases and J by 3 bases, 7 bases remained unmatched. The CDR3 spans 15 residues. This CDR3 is CASSFWGGGKETQYF. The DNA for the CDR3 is TGTGCCAGCAGTTTTTGGGGCGGGGGTAAAGAGACCCAGTACTTC.

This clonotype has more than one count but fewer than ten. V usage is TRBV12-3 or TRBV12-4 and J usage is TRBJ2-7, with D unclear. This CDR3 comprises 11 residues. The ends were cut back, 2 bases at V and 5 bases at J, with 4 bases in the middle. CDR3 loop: CASSLLNEQYF. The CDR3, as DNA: TGTGCCAGCAGTTTATTAAACGAGCAGTACTTC.

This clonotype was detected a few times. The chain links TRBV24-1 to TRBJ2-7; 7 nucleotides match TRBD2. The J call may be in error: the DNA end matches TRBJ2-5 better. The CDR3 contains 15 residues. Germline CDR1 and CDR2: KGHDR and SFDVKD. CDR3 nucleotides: TGTGCCACCAGTGATTTAAGGCGGGGGCAAGAGACCCAGTACTTC. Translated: CATSDLRRGQETQYF.

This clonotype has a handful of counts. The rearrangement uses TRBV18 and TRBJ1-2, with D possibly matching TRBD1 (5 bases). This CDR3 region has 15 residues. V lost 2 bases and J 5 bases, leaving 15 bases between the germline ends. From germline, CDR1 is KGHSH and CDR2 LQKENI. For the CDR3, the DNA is TGTGCCAGCTCACCATCAGGGACGCTATTTTATGGCTACACCTTC. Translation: CASSPSGTLFYGYTF.

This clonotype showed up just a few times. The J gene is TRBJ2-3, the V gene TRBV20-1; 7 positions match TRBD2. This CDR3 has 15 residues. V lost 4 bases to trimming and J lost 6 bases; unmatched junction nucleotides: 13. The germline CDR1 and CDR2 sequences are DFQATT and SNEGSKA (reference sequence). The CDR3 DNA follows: TGCAGTGCTAAACGACTCGGGGGGAGGTTCGATACGCAGTATTTT. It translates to CSAKRLGGRFDTQYF.

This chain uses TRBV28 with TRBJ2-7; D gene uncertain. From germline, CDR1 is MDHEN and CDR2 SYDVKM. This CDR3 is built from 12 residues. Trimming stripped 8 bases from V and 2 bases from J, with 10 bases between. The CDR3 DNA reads TGTGCCAGCTCTGTAACCCCCTACGAGCAGTACTTC. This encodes CASSVTPYEQYF.

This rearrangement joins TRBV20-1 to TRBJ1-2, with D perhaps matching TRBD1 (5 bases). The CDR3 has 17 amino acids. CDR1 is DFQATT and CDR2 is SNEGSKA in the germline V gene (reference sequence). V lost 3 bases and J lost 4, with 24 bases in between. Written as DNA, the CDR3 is TGCAGTGCTAGCCACGGGGCGGCGGATCCCAATCCCTATGGCTACACCTTC. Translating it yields CSASHGAADPNPYGYTF.

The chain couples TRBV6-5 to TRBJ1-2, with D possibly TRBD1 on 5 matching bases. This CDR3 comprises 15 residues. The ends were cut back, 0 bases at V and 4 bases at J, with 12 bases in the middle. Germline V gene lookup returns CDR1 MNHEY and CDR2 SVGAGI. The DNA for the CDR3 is TGTGCCAGCAGTTACTCGATAAGGGGCCCCTATGGCTACACCTTC. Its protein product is CASSYSIRGPYGYTF.

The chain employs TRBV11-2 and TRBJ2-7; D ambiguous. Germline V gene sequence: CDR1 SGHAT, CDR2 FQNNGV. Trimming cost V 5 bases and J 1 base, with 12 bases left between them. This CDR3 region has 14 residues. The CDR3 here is CASSPIQKSYEQYF. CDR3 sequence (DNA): TGTGCCAGCAGCCCGATACAAAAATCCTACGAGCAGTACTTC.

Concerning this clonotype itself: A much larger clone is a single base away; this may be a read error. CDR3 sequence reads: CASSLDRQETRYF. CDR3 coding DNA: TGTGCCAGCAGTTTGGACAGACAAGAGACCCGGTACTTC. V and J are TRBV28 and TRBJ2-4, with D possibly matching TRBD1 (6 bases). The CDR3 has 13 residues. V lost 3 bases and J lost 15, with 18 bases in between. CDR1 and CDR2 from the germline V gene are MDHEN and SYDVKM.

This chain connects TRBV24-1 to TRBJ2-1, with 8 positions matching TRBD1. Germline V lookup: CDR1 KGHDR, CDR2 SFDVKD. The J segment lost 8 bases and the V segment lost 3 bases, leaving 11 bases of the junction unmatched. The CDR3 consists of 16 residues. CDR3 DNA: TGTGCCACCAGTGATCCCGGAGACAGGGGTAGGGATGAGCAGTTCTTC. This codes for CATSDPGDRGRDEQFF.

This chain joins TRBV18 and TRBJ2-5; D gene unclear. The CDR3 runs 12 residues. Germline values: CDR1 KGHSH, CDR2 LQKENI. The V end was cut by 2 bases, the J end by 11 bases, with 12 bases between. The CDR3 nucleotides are TGTGCCAGCTCACCAAAGGAGAAGGAGCAGTACTTC. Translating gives CASSPKEKEQYF. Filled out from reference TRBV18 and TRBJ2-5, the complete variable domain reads NAGVMQNPRHLVRRRGQEARLRCSPMKGHSHVYWYRQLPEEGLKFMVYLQKENIIDESGMPKERFSAEFPKEGPSILRIQQVVRGDSAAYFCASSPKEKEQYFGPGTRLLVL.

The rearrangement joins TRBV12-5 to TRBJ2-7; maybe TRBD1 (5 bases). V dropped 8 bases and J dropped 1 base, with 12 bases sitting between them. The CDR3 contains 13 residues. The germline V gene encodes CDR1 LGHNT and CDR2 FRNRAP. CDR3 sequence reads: CASPETASYEQYF. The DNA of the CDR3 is TGTGCTAGTCCGGAGACAGCTTCCTACGAGCAGTACTTC.

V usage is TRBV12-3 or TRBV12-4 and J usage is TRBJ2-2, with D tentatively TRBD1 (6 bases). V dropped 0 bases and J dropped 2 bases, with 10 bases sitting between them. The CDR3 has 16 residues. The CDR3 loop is CASSLAVTGNTGELFF. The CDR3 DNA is TGTGCCAGCAGTTTAGCGGTGACAGGCAACACCGGGGAGCTGTTTTTT.

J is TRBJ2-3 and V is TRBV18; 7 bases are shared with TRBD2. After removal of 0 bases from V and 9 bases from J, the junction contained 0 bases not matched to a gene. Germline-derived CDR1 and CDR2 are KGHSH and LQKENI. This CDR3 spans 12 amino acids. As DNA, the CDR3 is TGTGCCAGCTCACCACCGGGACTAACGCAGTATTTT. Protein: CASSPPGLTQYF.

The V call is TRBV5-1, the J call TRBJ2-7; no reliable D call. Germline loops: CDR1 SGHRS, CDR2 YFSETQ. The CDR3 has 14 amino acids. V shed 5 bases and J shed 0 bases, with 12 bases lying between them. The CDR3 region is CASRVQTSSYEQYF. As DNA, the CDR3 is TGCGCCAGCAGAGTACAGACCAGCTCCTACGAGCAGTACTTC.

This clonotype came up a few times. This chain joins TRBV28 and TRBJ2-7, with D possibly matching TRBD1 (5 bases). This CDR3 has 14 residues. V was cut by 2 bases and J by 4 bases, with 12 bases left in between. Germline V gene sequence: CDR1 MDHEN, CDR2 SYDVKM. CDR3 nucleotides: TGTGCCAGCAGTTTACAGGGCTTCGGGTACGAGCAGTACTTC. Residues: CASSLQGFGYEQYF.

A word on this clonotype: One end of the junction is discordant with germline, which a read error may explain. This chain's CDR3 is CAGSPGTGIDYEQYF. The CDR3 DNA is TGTGCCGGCAGCCCCGGGACAGGGATAGATTACGAGCAGTACTTC. This chain uses TRBV7-9 with TRBJ2-7, with 9 bases lining up with TRBD1. CDR1 and CDR2 (germline): SEHNR, FQNEAQ (reference sequence). The CDR3 is made up of 15 amino acids.

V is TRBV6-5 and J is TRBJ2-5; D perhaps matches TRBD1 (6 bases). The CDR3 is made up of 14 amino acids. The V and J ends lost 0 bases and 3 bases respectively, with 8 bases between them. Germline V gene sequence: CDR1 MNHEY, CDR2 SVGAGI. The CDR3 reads CASSYSWTEETQYF. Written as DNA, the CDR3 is TGTGCCAGCAGTTACTCGTGGACAGAAGAGACCCAGTACTTC.

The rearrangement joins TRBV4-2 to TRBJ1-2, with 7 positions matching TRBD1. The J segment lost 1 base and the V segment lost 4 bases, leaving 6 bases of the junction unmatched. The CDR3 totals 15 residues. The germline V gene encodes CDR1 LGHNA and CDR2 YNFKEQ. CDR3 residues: CASSRSWDSNYGYTF. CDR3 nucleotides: TGTGCCAGCAGCCGGAGTTGGGACAGTAACTATGGCTACACCTTC.

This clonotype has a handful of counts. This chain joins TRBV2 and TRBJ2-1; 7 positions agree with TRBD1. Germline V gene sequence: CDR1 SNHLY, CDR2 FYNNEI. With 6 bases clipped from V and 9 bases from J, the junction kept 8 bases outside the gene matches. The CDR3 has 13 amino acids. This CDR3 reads CASSRRTGSEQFF. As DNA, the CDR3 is TGTGCCAGCAGCCGGCGGACAGGAAGTGAGCAGTTCTTC.

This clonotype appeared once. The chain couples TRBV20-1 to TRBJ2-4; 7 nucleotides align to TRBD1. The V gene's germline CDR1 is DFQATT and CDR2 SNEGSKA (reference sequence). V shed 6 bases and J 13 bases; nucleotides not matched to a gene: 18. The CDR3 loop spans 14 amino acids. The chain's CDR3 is CSASDRESYNEQYF. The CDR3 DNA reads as TGCAGTGCCAGCGACAGGGAATCCTACAATGAGCAGTACTTC.

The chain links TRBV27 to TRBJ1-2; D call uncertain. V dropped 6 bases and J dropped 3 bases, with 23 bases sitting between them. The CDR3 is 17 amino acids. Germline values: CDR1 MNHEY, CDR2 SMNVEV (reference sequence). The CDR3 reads CASSSRRSPDGHYGYTF. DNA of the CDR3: TGTGCCAGCAGCTCCCGGAGATCTCCGGACGGCCACTATGGCTACACCTTC.

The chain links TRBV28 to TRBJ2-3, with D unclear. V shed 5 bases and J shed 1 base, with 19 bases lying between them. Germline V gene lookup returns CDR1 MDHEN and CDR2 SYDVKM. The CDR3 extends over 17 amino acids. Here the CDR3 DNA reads TGTGCCAGCAGTCTCCTAGGGCATTGGGTCCGCACAGATACGCAGTATTTT. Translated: CASSLLGHWVRTDTQYF.

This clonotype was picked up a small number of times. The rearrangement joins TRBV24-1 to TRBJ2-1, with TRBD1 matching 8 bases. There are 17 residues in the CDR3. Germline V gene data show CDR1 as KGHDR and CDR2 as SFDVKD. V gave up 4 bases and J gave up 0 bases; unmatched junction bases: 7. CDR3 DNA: TGTGCCACCAGTGAACAGGACAGGGCTGACTCCTACAATGAGCAGTTCTTC. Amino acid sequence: CATSEQDRADSYNEQFF.

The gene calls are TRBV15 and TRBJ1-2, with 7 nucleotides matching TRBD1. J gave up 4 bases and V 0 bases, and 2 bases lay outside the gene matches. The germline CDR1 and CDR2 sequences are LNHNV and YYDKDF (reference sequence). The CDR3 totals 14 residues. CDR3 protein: CATSRERTGYGYTF. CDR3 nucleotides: TGTGCCACCAGCAGAGAAAGGACAGGCTATGGCTACACCTTC. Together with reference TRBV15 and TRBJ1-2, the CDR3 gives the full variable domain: DAMVIQNPRYQVTQFGKPVTLSCSQTLNHNVMYWYQQKSSQAPKLLFHYYDKDFNNEADTPDNFQSRRPNTSFCFLDIRSPGLGDTAMYLCATSRERTGYGYTFGSGTRLTVV.

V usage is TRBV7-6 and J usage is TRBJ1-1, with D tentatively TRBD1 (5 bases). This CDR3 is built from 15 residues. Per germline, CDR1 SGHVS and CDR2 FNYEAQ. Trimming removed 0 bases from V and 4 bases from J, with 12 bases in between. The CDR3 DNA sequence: TGTGCCAGCAGCTTAGCGCCCCCTGGGGGCACTGAAGCTTTCTTT. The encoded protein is CASSLAPPGGTEAFF.

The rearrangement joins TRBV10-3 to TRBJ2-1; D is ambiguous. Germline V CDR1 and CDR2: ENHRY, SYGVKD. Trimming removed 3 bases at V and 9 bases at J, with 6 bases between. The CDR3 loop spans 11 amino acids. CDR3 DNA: TGTGCCATCAGTGAACTCGTTGAGCAGTTCTTC. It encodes CAISELVEQFF.

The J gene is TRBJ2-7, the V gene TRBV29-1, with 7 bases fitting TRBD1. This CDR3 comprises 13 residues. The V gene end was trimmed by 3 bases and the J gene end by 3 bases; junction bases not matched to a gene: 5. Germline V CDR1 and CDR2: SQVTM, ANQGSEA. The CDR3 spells CSVDTGQSYEQYF. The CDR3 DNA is TGCAGCGTTGACACGGGACAGAGCTACGAGCAGTACTTC.

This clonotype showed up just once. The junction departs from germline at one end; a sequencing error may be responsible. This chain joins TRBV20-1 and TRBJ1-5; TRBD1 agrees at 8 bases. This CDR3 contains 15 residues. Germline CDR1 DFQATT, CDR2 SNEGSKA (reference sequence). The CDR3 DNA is TGCAGTGCTCGCTCTCAGGGGGCCGATAATCAGTCCCAGCATTTT. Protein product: CSARSQGADNQSQHF.